These 6 T cell receptor beta chains came from one sample sequenced in a study of CD8 T cells in ankylosing spondylitis. General study results and limits: It appeared that ankylosing spondylitis blood was characterized by a TCR beta motif of eight highly homologous variants.

TCRdb itself ran the 5' RACE reads through MiXCR, one entry per CDR3 protein. The table lists around 130,000 distinct CDR3 sequences, roughly a sixth of them singletons, with roughly 30% in the top ten. These receptors' antigens are unknown. Source material: blood, either unsorted or a sorted T cell fraction (not recorded which). The receptors come from a male donor with ankylosing spondylitis.

This clonotype was counted a few times. V gene TRBV4-2 combines with J gene TRBJ2-7; D unclear. Between the trimmed V and J ends, which lost 4 bases and 0 bases, there was a span of 10 bases. Germline V lookup: CDR1 LGHNA, CDR2 YNFKEQ. This CDR3 is 14 amino acids long. The CDR3 bases are TGTGCCAGCAGCCCCCGGACGGACTCCTACGAGCAGTACTTC. Translation: CASSPRTDSYEQYF.

This chain uses TRBV27 with TRBJ1-1; 7 bases are shared with TRBD1. The CDR3 has 15 residues. Trimming cost V 5 bases and J 3 bases; bases outside gene matches: 9. Germline-derived CDR1 and CDR2 are MNHEY and SMNVEV (reference sequence). The CDR3: CASSIRQGHHTEAFF. In DNA, the CDR3 is TGTGCCAGCAGTATACGACAGGGCCACCACACTGAAGCTTTCTTT.

The V call is TRBV27, the J call TRBJ2-3; TRBD1 matches at 8 bases. J lost 5 bases, V lost 4 bases, and 8 bases had no gene match. Germline lookup yields CDR1 MNHEY and CDR2 SMNVEV (reference sequence). This CDR3 has 15 residues. The CDR3 nucleotides are TGTGCCAGCAGTTACTCAGGGGGCTTCGGAGATACGCAGTATTTT. Its translation: CASSYSGGFGDTQYF.

Only a few counts were recorded for this clonotype. The chain is built from TRBV7-9 and TRBJ2-3, with 11 bases that match TRBD2. Germline loops: CDR1 SEHNR, CDR2 FQNEAQ (reference sequence). The J segment lost 4 bases and the V segment lost 5 bases, leaving 5 bases of the junction unmatched. This CDR3 has 15 amino acids. The CDR3 reads CASSVTSGSSDTQYF. The CDR3, as DNA: TGTGCCAGCAGCGTAACTAGCGGGAGTTCAGATACGCAGTATTTT.

This clonotype came up many times. The rearrangement uses TRBV29-1 and TRBJ2-2, with TRBD1 matching over 7 bases. V shed 0 bases, J shed 6 bases, and the junction held 10 bases outside the gene matches. The length of the CDR3 is 16 residues. Looked up from germline, CDR1 is SQVTM and CDR2 is ANQGSEA. CDR3 loop: CSVEDIRQGRAGELFF. The CDR3 nucleotides are TGCAGCGTTGAAGATATCAGACAGGGAAGGGCCGGGGAGCTGTTTTTT.

The rearrangement joins TRBV7-9 to TRBJ1-1; 7 bases line up with TRBD1. The CDR3 has 15 amino acids. V lost 1 base to trimming and J lost 3 bases; unmatched junction nucleotides: 5. Per germline, CDR1 SEHNR and CDR2 FQNEAQ (reference sequence). CDR3 amino acids: CASSLVITGDTEAFF. DNA of the CDR3: TGTGCCAGCAGCTTAGTAATTACAGGGGACACTGAAGCTTTCTTT.